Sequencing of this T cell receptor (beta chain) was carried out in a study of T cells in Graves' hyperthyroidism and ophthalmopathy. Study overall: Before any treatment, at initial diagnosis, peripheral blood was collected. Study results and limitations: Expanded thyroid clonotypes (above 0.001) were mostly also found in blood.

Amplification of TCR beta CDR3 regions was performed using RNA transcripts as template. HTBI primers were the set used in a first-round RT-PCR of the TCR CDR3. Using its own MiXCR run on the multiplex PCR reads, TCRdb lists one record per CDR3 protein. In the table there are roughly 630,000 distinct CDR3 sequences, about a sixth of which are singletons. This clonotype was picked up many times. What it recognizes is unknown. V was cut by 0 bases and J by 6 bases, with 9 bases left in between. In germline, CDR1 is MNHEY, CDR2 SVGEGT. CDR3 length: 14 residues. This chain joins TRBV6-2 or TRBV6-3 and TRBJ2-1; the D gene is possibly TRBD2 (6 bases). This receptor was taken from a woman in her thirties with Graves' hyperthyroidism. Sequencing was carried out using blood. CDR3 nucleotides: TGTGCCAGCAGTTACTCGCGGGGTTTCAATGAGCAGTTCTTC. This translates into CASSYSRGFNEQFF.